This T cell receptor beta chain was retrieved from a study of breast tumors, draining lymph nodes, adjacent tissues. TCRdb called the multiplex PCR reads again in MiXCR, with one record for every CDR3 protein. The sample contains around 120,000 distinct CDR3 sequences, just under 20% of which appear only once. CDR3 length: 14 residues. Germline loops: CDR1 SGHTA, CDR2 FQGNSA. Axillary draining lymph nodes of breast cancer patients supplied the node samples. As concerns this clonotype: Its antigen is unidentified. Possible read error: a much larger clone is one base away.

Study observations and caveats: Compared with lymph nodes, tumors were less diverse; compared with nontumor tissue, more. Luminal-like breast cancer showed significantly greater tumor-nontumor repertoire similarity than basal-like breast cancer did. Most tumor T cells seemingly derive from lymph node, then expand in tumor.

The origin of this receptor is a female donor with breast cancer. Some clones in this sample may be carry-over from other donors' samples. V gene TRBV7-2 combines with J gene TRBJ2-2; D may be TRBD2 (7 bases). The sequenced sample was axillary lymph node tissue. The CDR3 nucleotides are TGTGCCTGCAGTGGTGGGGGGGCGGTCGGGGAGCTGTTTTTT. It codes for CACSGGGAVGELFF.